Following are 21 T cell receptor beta chains from one sample sequenced in a study of read filtering for tumor transcriptome and immune sequencing. This library used about 360 ng RNA and molecular barcoded adaptors spanning alpha/delta and beta/gamma chains. MiXCR, run by TCRdb on the reads, gives a single entry per CDR3 protein. The sample records nearly 60,000 distinct CDR3 sequences, about 12% being singletons. Specimen: a population of CD138-negative cells sorted from bone marrow. The source of these receptors is a donor aged 40 or over with multiple myeloma.

As concerns this clonotype: A single base separates this from a much larger clone, so it may be a read error. This chain connects TRBV20-1 to TRBJ2-5; D may be TRBD2 (6 bases). This CDR3 spans 15 amino acids. Germline-derived CDR1 and CDR2 are DFQATT and SNEGSKA (reference sequence). For the CDR3, the DNA is TGCAGTGCTAGAGATCTCTTCGGGAGCCCGGAGACCCAGTGCTTC. Translated, it gives CSARDLFGSPETQCF.

At least ten counts were recorded for this clonotype. The genes are TRBV6-1 and TRBJ1-1, with no clear D. This CDR3 has 15 amino acids. The germline V gene has CDR1 MNHNS and CDR2 SASEGT. V shed 2 bases and J shed 4 bases, with 14 bases lying between them. Here the CDR3 reads CASSELGGLVTEAFF. The DNA of the CDR3 is TGTGCCAGCAGTGAACTAGGAGGACTAGTCACTGAAGCTTTCTTT.

This clonotype was detected ten times or more. V is TRBV10-3 and J is TRBJ1-5; maybe TRBD1 (5 bases). This CDR3 spans 14 amino acids. The germline V gene encodes CDR1 ENHRY and CDR2 SYGVKD. Trimming took off 3 bases at V and 8 bases at J, with 14 bases between the two ends. The CDR3 region has the DNA TGTGCCATCAGTGATAAGGGGCTATCGGAGCCCCAGCATTTT. It yields the protein CAISDKGLSEPQHF.

This clonotype was counted ten times or more. The chain has TRBV7-9 and TRBJ1-1; D might be TRBD1 (5 bases). Trimming left V 2 bases short and J 4 bases short, with 8 bases between. Germline loops: CDR1 SEHNR, CDR2 FQNEAQ (reference sequence). This CDR3 comprises 13 residues. The CDR3 sequence: CASSLSGGTEAFF. For the CDR3, the DNA is TGTGCCAGCAGCTTAAGTGGGGGCACTGAAGCTTTCTTT.

At least ten counts were recorded for this clonotype. The gene calls are TRBV5-1 and TRBJ1-1, with D perhaps TRBD1 (6 bases). The CDR3 has 16 residues. Germline CDR1 reads SGHRS; CDR2 reads YFSETQ. V lost 3 bases and J lost 1, with 16 bases in between. CDR3 in DNA: TGCGCCAGCAGCTCGTCATTAGGGGGTCCGAACACTGAAGCTTTCTTT. Its translation: CASSSSLGGPNTEAFF.

There are many counts of this clonotype. The genes are TRBV20-1 and TRBJ1-3, with D possibly TRBD1 on 5 matching bases. Germline V lookup: CDR1 DFQATT, CDR2 SNEGSKA (reference sequence). V gave up 3 bases and J gave up 0 bases, with 12 bases separating them. The CDR3 runs 15 residues. CDR3 DNA sequence: TGCAGTGCTAGTTTGGACACCACCTCTGGAAACACCATATATTTT. This translates into CSASLDTTSGNTIYF.

V and J are TRBV7-8 and TRBJ1-5, with a tentative D call TRBD1 (5 bases). Germline CDR1 reads SGHVS; CDR2 reads FQNEAQ. The V end was cut by 3 bases, the J end by 1 base, with 13 bases between. This CDR3 has 16 residues. CDR3 DNA sequence: TGTGCCAGCAGCTTGTACAGGATGCGAAGCAATCAGCCCCAGCATTTT. This sequence encodes CASSLYRMRSNQPQHF.

This clonotype was detected a few times. A single base separates this from a much larger clone, so it may be a read error. The chain joins TRBV15 to TRBJ1-2, with 8 bases lining up with TRBD1. The CDR3 loop spans 16 amino acids. Per the germline V gene, CDR1 is LNHNV and CDR2 is YYDKDF (reference sequence). The CDR3 DNA is TGTGCCACCAGCACGGGACAGGTGATAGCTAACTATAGCTACACCTTC. Translation: CATSTGQVIANYSYTF.

This clonotype was seen many times. This chain joins TRBV6-2 or TRBV6-3 and TRBJ2-1; TRBD2 agrees at 7 bases. V dropped 6 bases and J dropped 3; count of bases not matched to a gene: 2. Per germline, CDR1 MNHEY and CDR2 SVGEGT. This CDR3 spans 13 amino acids. CDR3 sequence (DNA): TGTGCCAGCAGCGGGACTATCTACAATGAGCAGTTCTTC. Translated: CASSGTIYNEQFF.

The chain recombines TRBV9 with TRBJ1-3; D unclear. The CDR3 has 15 residues. V lost 4 bases and J 0 bases, leaving 11 bases between the germline ends. Per the germline V gene, CDR1 is SGDLS and CDR2 is YYNGEE. The CDR3 protein is CASSPNKISGNTIYF. CDR3 in DNA: TGTGCCAGCAGCCCCAACAAGATCTCTGGAAACACCATATATTTT.

The sample holds many counts of this clonotype. The V gene is TRBV7-3, the J gene TRBJ1-1; unclear D gene. The CDR3 totals 14 residues. The germline gives CDR1 SGHTA, CDR2 FQGTGA. The germline V and J ends were trimmed by 1 base and 8 bases, with 14 bases remaining between them. The chain's CDR3 is CASSLSPGPGEAFF. In DNA form, the CDR3 reads TGTGCCAGCAGCTTAAGTCCAGGACCCGGAGAAGCTTTCTTT.

This clonotype has ten or more counts. The gene calls are TRBV10-1 and TRBJ2-5; the match to TRBD1 covers 9 bases. Germline-derived CDR1 and CDR2 are WNHNN and SYGVQD (reference sequence). CDR3 length: 15 residues. Trimming removed 2 bases from V and 3 bases from J; junction bases left unmatched: 4. The CDR3 bases are TGCGCCAGCAGTGAGCCGGGACAGGGCAAAGAGACCCAGTACTTC. It translates to CASSEPGQGKETQYF.

This clonotype was seen many times. V gene TRBV5-1 combines with J gene TRBJ2-7, with 7 bases that match TRBD2. The CDR3 sequence is 12 residues long. Germline-derived CDR1 and CDR2 are SGHRS and YFSETQ. V was pared by 2 bases and J by 5 bases, with 1 base of the junction left unmatched. This CDR3 reads CASSFAGDEQYF. CDR3 bases: TGCGCCAGCAGCTTTGCGGGGGACGAGCAGTACTTC.

Ten or more counts support this clonotype. CDR3 DNA sequence: TGTGCCAGCAGCTTGCAAGGACAGAACAATGAGCAGTTCTTC. Its protein is CASSLQGQNNEQFF. The rearrangement joins TRBV7-2 to TRBJ2-1; D is perhaps TRBD1 (6 bases). CDR1 is SGHTA and CDR2 is FQGNSA in the germline V gene. This CDR3 is 14 amino acids long. Trimming pared 3 bases from V and 5 bases from J, leaving 11 bases between. Together with reference TRBV7-2 and TRBJ2-1, the CDR3 gives the full variable domain: GAGVSQSPSNKVTEKGKDVELRCDPISGHTALYWYRQSLGQGLEFLIYFQGNSAPDKSGLPSDRFSAERTGGSVSTLTIQRTQQEDSAVYLCASSLQGQNNEQFFGPGTRLTVL.

This clonotype was picked up many times. The CDR3 DNA reads as TGTGCCAGCAGCCTCCGGGACAGGGGAGAGACCCAGTACTTC. Amino acid sequence: CASSLRDRGETQYF. The rearrangement joins TRBV6-2 or TRBV6-3 to TRBJ2-5; 10 bases agree with TRBD1. Trimming took 6 bases from V and 4 from J; bases not matched to a gene: 5. The CDR3 runs 14 residues. Germline V gene data show CDR1 as MNHEY and CDR2 as SVGEGT.

This clonotype was picked up many times. The J gene is TRBJ2-1, the V gene TRBV11-2, with no clear D. The ends were cut back, 5 bases at V and 7 bases at J, with 18 bases in the middle. The CDR3 spans 15 residues. CDR1 and CDR2 from the germline V gene are SGHAT and FQNNGV. CDR3 DNA sequence: TGTGCCAGCAGCGCGACAAGGACCAACGGGAATGAGCAGTTCTTC. This translates into CASSATRTNGNEQFF.

In this sample, this clonotype turned up many times. This chain joins TRBV2 and TRBJ2-2; 8 bases agree with TRBD1. This CDR3 region has 13 residues. V trimming: 6 bases; J trimming: 7 bases; junction bases outside the gene matches: 4. CDR1 SNHLY and CDR2 FYNNEI come from the germline V gene. The CDR3 loop is CASRKQGGGELFF. For the CDR3, the DNA is TGTGCCAGCAGGAAACAGGGGGGCGGGGAGCTGTTTTTT. Looking up the rest from reference TRBV2 and TRBJ2-2 gives the full variable domain: EPEVTQTPSHQVTQMGQEVILRCVPISNHLYFYWYRQILGQKVEFLVSFYNNEISEKSEIFDDQFSVERPDGSNFTLKIRSTKLEDSAMYFCASRKQGGGELFFGEGSRLTVL.

This clonotype was counted ten times or more. V is TRBV5-1 and J is TRBJ1-2; 7 positions agree with TRBD1. With V trimmed by 2 bases and J by 2 bases, 6 bases remained unmatched. Germline V gene data show CDR1 as SGHRS and CDR2 as YFSETQ. The CDR3 is made up of 15 amino acids. For the CDR3, the DNA is TGCGCCAGCAGCTTCGAGGGGGCGCAGAACTATGGCTACACCTTC. Amino acids: CASSFEGAQNYGYTF.

This clonotype was recorded at least ten times. The chain recombines TRBV24-1 with TRBJ1-1; D not resolved. Germline loops: CDR1 KGHDR, CDR2 SFDVKD. The CDR3 contains 13 residues. Between the trimmed V and J ends, which lost 7 bases and 3 bases, there was a span of 11 bases. The CDR3 is CATSHGSDTEAFF. The CDR3 DNA reads as TGTGCCACCAGCCACGGTTCTGACACTGAAGCTTTCTTT.

The rearrangement joins TRBV12-3 or TRBV12-4 to TRBJ1-1; 7 positions match TRBD1. J gave up 6 bases and V 2 bases, and 9 bases lay outside the gene matches. The CDR3 totals 15 residues. DNA of the CDR3: TGTGCCAGCAGTTTATTTTCGGCAGGGGGTTCTGAAGCTTTCTTT. Translating gives CASSLFSAGGSEAFF.

This clonotype has at least ten counts. This chain links TRBV28 with TRBJ2-2; D not resolved. The CDR3 covers 15 residues. The ends were cut back, 2 bases at V and 3 bases at J, with 10 bases in the middle. Germline assignment: CDR1 MDHEN and CDR2 SYDVKM. CDR3 loop: CASSLERVDTGELFF. The CDR3 DNA reads TGTGCCAGCAGTTTAGAAAGGGTCGACACCGGGGAGCTGTTTTTT.